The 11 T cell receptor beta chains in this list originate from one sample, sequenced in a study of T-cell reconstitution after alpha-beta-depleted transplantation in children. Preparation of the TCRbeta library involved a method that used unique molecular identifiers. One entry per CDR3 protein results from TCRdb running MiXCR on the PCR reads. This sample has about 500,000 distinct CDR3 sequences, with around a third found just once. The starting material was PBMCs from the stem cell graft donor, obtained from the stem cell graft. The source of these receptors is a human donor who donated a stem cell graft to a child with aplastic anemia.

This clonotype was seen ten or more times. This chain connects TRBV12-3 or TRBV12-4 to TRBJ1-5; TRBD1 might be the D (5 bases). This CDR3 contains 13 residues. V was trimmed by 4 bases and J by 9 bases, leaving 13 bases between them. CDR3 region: CASSSSGPWPQHF. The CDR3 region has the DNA TGTGCCAGCAGTTCCTCAGGGCCTTGGCCCCAGCATTTT.

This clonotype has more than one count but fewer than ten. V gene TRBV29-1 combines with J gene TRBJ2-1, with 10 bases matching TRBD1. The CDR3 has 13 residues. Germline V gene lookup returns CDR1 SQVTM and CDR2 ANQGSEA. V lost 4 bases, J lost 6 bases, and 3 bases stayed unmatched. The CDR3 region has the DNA TGCAGCGTTGGGGACAGGGGTGGCAATGAGCAGTTCTTC. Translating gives CSVGDRGGNEQFF.

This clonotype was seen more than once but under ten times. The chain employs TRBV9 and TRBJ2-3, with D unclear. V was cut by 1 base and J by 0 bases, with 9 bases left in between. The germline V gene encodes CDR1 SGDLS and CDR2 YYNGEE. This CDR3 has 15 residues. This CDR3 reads CASSVIGVSTDTQYF. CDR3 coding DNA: TGTGCCAGCAGCGTAATCGGCGTGAGCACAGATACGCAGTATTTT.

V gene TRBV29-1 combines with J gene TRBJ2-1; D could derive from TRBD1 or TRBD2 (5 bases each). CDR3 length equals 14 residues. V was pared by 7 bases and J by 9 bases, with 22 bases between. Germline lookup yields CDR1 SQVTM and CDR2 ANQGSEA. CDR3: CSAAFWGTDSEQFF. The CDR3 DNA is TGCAGCGCCGCCTTTTGGGGGACCGACAGTGAGCAGTTCTTC.

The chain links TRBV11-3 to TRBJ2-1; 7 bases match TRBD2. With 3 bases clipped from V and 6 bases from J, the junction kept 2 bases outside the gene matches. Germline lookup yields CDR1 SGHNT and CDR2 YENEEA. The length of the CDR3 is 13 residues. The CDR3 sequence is CASSFRGSNEQFF. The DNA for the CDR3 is TGTGCCAGCAGCTTCCGCGGGAGCAATGAGCAGTTCTTC.

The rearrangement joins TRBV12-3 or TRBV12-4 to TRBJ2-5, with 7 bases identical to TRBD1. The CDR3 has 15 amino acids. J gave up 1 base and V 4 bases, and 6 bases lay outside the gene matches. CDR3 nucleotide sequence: TGTGCCAGCAGTTACTCCCAGGGGGTCCAAGAGACCCAGTACTTC. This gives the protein CASSYSQGVQETQYF.

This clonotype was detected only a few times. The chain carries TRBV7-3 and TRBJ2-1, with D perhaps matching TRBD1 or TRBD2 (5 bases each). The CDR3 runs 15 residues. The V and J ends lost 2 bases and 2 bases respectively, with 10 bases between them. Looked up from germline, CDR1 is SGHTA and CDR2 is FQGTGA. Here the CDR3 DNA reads TGTGCCAGCAGCTTATCCGGGACCACCTACAATGAGCAGTTCTTC. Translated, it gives CASSLSGTTYNEQFF.

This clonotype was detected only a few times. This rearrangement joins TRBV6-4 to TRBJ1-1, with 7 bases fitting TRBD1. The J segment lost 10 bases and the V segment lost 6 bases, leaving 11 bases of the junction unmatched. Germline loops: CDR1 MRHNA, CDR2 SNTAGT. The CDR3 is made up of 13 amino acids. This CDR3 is CASRNRGRSPAFF. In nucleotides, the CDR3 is TGTGCCAGCAGAAACAGGGGTAGATCCCCAGCTTTCTTT.

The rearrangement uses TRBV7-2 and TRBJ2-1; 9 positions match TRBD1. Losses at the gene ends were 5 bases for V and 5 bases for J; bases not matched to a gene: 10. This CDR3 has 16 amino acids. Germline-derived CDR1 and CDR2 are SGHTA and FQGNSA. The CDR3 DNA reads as TGTGCCAGCAGCGGGGGAGGACAGGGGAAAGACAATGAGCAGTTCTTC. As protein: CASSGGGQGKDNEQFF. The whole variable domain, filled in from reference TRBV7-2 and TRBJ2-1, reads GAGVSQSPSNKVTEKGKDVELRCDPISGHTALYWYRQSLGQGLEFLIYFQGNSAPDKSGLPSDRFSAERTGGSVSTLTIQRTQQEDSAVYLCASSGGGQGKDNEQFFGPGTRLTVL.

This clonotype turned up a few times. The CDR3 sequence is CSENRGLAGANEQFF. As DNA, the CDR3 is TGCAGTGAGAACCGAGGACTAGCGGGAGCCAATGAGCAGTTCTTC. The J gene is TRBJ2-1, the V gene TRBV20-1; TRBD2 matches 13 bases. J gave up 6 bases and V 7 bases, and 9 bases lay outside the gene matches. The CDR3 has 15 residues. Germline assignment: CDR1 DFQATT and CDR2 SNEGSKA (reference sequence).

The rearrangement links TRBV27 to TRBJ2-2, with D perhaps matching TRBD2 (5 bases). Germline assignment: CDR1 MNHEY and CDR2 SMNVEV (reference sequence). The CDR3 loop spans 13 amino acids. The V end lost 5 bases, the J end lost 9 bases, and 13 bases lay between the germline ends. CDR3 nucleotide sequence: TGTGCCAGCAGTCATAGCGCCGACCGGGAGCTGTTTTTT. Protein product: CASSHSADRELFF.